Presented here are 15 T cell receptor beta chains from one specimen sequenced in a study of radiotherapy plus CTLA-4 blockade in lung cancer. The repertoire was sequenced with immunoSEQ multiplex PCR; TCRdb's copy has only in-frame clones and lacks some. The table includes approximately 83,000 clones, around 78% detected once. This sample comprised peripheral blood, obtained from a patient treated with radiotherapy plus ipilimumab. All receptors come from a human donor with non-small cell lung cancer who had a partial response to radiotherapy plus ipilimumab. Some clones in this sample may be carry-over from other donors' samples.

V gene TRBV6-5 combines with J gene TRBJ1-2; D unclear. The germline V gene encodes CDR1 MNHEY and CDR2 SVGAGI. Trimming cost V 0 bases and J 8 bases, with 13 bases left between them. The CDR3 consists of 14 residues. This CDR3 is CASSYSFGRGGYTF. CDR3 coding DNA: TGTGCCAGCAGTTACTCGTTCGGAAGAGGGGGCTACACCTTC.

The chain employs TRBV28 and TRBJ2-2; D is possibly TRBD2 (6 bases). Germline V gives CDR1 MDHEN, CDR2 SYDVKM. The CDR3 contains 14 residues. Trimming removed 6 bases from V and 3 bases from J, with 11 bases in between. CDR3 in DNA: TGTGCCAGCAGCTCCGGGACTTACACCGGGGAGCTGTTTTTT. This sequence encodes CASSSGTYTGELFF. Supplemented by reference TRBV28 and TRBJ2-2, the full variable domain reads DVKVTQSSRYLVKRTGEKVFLECVQDMDHENMFWYRQDPGLGLRLIYFSYDVKMKEKGDIPEGYSVSREKKERFSLILESASTNQTSMYLCASSSGTYTGELFFGEGSRLTVL.

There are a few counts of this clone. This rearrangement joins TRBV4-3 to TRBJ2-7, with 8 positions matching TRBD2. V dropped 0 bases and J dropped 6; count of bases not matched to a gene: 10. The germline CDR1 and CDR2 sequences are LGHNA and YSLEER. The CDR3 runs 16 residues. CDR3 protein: CASSQDLGGLVAEQYF. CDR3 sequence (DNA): TGCGCCAGCAGCCAAGATTTAGGGGGACTAGTGGCCGAGCAGTACTTC.

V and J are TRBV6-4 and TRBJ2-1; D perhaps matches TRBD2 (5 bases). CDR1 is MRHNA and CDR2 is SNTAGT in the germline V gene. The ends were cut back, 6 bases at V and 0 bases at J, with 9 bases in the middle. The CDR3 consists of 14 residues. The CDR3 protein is CASRADSSYNEQFF. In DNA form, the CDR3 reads TGTGCCAGCAGAGCGGATAGCTCCTACAATGAGCAGTTCTTC.

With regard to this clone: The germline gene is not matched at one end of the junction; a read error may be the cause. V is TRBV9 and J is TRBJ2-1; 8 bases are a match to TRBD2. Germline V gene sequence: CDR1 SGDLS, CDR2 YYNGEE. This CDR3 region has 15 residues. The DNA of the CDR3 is TGTGCCAGCGGCGTAGAAACGGGAGGGCTAAGTGAGCAGTTCTTC. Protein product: CASGVETGGLSEQFF.

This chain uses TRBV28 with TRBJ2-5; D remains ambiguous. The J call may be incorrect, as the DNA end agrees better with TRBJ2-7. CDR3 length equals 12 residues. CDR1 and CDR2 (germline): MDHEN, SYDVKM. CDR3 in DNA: TGTGCCAGCAGTTTCGGTCGCTACGAGCAGTACTTC. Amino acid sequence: CASSFGRYEQYF.

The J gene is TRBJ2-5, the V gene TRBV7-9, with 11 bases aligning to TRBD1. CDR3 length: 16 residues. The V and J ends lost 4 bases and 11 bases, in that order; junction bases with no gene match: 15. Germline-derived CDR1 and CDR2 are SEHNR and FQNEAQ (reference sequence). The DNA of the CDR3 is TGTGCCAGCAGCTCGCGGGACAGGGGGAATTTTGGGGAGCAGTACTTC. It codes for CASSSRDRGNFGEQYF.

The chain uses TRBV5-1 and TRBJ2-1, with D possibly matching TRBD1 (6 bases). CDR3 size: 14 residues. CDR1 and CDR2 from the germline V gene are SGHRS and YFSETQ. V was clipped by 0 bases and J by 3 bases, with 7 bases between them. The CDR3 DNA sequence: TGCGCCAGCAGCTTGGGGGGGCTCTACAATGAGCAGTTCTTC. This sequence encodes CASSLGGLYNEQFF.

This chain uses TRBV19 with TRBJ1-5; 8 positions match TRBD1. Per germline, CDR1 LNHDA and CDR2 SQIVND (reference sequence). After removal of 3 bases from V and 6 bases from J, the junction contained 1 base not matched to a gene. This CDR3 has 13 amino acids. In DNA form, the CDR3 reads TGTGCCAGTAGTATGGACAGGGTTCAGCCCCAGCATTTT. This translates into CASSMDRVQPQHF.

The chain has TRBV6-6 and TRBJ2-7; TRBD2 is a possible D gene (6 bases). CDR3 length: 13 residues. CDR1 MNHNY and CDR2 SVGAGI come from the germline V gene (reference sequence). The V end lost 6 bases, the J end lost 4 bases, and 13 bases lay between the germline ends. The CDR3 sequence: CASRTGGRYEQYF. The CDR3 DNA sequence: TGTGCCAGCAGGACCGGGGGTAGATACGAGCAGTACTTC.

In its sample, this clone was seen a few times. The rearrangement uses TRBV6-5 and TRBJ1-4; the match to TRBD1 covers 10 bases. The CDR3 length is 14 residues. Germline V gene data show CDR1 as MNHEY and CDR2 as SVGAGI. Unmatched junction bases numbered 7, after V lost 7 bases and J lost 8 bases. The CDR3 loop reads CASTDRGRGEKLFF. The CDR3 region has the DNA TGTGCCAGCACCGACAGGGGGCGCGGGGAAAAACTGTTTTTT.

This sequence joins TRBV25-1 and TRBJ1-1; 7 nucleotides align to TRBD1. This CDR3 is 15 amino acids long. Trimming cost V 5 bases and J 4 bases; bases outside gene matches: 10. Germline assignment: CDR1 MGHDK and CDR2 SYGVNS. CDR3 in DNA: TGTGCCAGCAGTTGGGGACAGAGGAGGAGCACTGAAGCTTTCTTT. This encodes CASSWGQRRSTEAFF.

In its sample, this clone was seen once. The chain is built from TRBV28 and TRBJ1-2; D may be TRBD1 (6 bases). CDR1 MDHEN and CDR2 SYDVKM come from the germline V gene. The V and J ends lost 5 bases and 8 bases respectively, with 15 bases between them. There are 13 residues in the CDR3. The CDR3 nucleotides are TGTGCCAGCAGTACGAACAGGGCCGACGGCTACACCTTC. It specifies CASSTNRADGYTF.

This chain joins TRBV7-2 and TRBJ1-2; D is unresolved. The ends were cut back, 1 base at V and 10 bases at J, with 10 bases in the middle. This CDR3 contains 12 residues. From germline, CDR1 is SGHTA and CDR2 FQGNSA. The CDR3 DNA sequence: TGTGCCAGCAGCTTAGATGGGAGAGACTACACCTTC. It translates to CASSLDGRDYTF.

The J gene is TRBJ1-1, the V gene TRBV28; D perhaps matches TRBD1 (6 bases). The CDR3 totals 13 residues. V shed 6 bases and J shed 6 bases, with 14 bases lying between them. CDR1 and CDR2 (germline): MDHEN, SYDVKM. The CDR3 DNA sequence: TGTGCCAGCAGAGCACCGGGACAAGCTGAAGCTTTCTTT. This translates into CASRAPGQAEAFF.